This TCR beta chain was sequenced during a study of T cell repertoires in cytomegalovirus infection. Study overall: CMV epitopes that were recently identified and HLA-C-restricted were used alongside well-studied HLA-B-restricted ones. Study-wide results and limits: It was HLA-C-restricted CMV-specific TCR beta clonotypes that dominated the response ex vivo.

Germline lookup yields CDR1 SNHLY and CDR2 FYNNEI. The ends were cut back, 8 bases at V and 4 bases at J, with 12 bases in the middle. CDR3 size: 12 residues. TCRdb recomputed calls from the reads with MiXCR, one row per CDR3 protein. This sample yields 350,000 to 400,000 distinct CDR3 sequences, of which about 35% are seen a single time; approximately 13% belongs to the top ten. In regard to this clonotype: The target antigen is unknown.

The input for sequencing was cultured PBMCs, taken from culture after CMV antigen stimulation. This sequence originates from a human donor in good health (CMV status not recorded). Some clones in this sample may be carry-over from other donors' samples. J is TRBJ2-7 and V is TRBV2; D unclear. As DNA, the CDR3 is TGTGCCAGCCTCGTAACAATTTACGAGCAGTACGTC. Amino acids: CASLVTIYEQYV.